This T cell receptor (beta chain) comes out of a study of blood T cell repertoires in COVID-19. On the study more broadly: Specimens from acute and convalescent COVID-19 originated in the United States, Italy and Spain.

In the authors' workflow: Researchers report that nucleated cell counts were estimated from reference gene primer amplification. Measured with immunoSEQ multiplex PCR; TCRdb has only the in-frame clones, and not every one. That table supplies the V and J calls and clone size; D and trimming were determined from the DNA. The table records roughly 40,000 clones, roughly nine tenths of them present only once. Germline values: CDR1 SEHNR, CDR2 FQNEAQ (reference sequence). The V and J ends lost 1 base and 0 bases respectively, with 7 bases between them. There are 14 residues in the CDR3. The receptor was isolated from a man between 65 and 85 years old with acute or convalescent COVID-19. The chain combines TRBV7-9 with TRBJ2-7; no clear D gene. What was sequenced was peripheral blood. CDR3 region: CASSLDQISYEQYF. In DNA form, the CDR3 reads TGTGCCAGCAGCTTAGACCAGATCTCCTACGAGCAGTACTTC. Based on the CDR3 plus reference TRBV7-9 and TRBJ2-7, the full variable domain is DTGVSQNPRHKITKRGQNVTFRCDPISEHNRLYWYRQTLGQGPEFLTYFQNEAQLEKSRLLSDRFSAERPKGSFSTLEIQRTEQGDSAMYLCASSLDQISYEQYFGPGTRLTVT.